A selection of T cell receptor beta chains follows, all from one sample in a study of blood T cell repertoires in COVID-19. Clones were sequenced by immunoSEQ multiplex PCR, and TCRdb holds only the in-frame ones, with some missing. The sample holds about 200,000 clones, about nine tenths seen once. The sequenced material came from PBMCs or T cells enriched from blood (not recorded which). The source is a woman in her thirties with acute COVID-19. The CDR3 runs from the conserved cysteine through the conserved F or W. Fields, in order: J gene, CDR3 length, clone size, V gene, D gene, CDR3 protein, CDR3 DNA. A D gene is named only where the DNA matches it firmly. Size is omitted from some rows. Given values are once, few, many or a class for expanded clones.

>TRBJ2-5|11|-|TRBV6-5|TRBD2
CASLGGETQYF
TGTGCCAGCCTGGGGGGGGAGACCCAGTACTTC
>TRBJ1-3|15|-|TRBV5-1|-
CASSSGTISGNTIYF
TGCGCCAGCAGCTCAGGGACAATATCTGGAAACACCATATATTTT
>TRBJ2-7|13|once|TRBV5-4|TRBD2
CASSPRGGYEQYF
TGTGCCAGCAGCCCCCGCGGGGGCTACGAGCAGTACTTC
>TRBJ2-7|14|-|TRBV18|-
CASSHRDISYEQYF
TGTGCCAGCTCACACCGGGACATCTCCTACGAGCAGTACTTC
>TRBJ2-1|16|-|TRBV7-2|TRBD2
CASSVMGLAVYNEQFF
TGTGCCAGCAGTGTAATGGGACTAGCGGTATACAATGAGCAGTTCTTC
>TRBJ2-1|15|-|TRBV2|-
CASITRGIGVNEQFF
TGTGCCAGCATTACGAGAGGGATCGGGGTCAATGAGCAGTTCTTC
>TRBJ2-4|14|-|TRBV20-1|TRBD2
CSVSSGTSGNIQYF
TGCAGTGTTAGTTCCGGGACTAGCGGAAACATTCAGTACTTC
>TRBJ1-1|16|-|TRBV30|-
CAWGHEQNRDYTEAFF
TGTGCCTGGGGGCACGAACAAAACAGGGATTACACTGAAGCTTTCTTT
>TRBJ1-1|16|-|TRBV12-5|TRBD1
CASGSTLNRGNTEAFF
TGTGCTAGTGGGTCCACCCTAAACAGGGGGAACACTGAAGCTTTCTTT
>TRBJ1-1|13|-|TRBV27|-
CASNAAANTEAFF
TGTGCCAGCAATGCGGCGGCGAACACTGAAGCTTTCTTT
>TRBJ2-2|15|-|TRBV19|TRBD1
CASSRDRGLSGELFF
TGTGCCAGTAGCCGGGACAGGGGTTTGTCCGGGGAGCTGTTTTTT
>TRBJ1-5|15|few|TRBV19|TRBD1
CASNIGTGGNQPQQF
TGTGCCAGTAACATTGGGACAGGGGGCAATCAGCCCCAGCAATTT
>TRBJ2-1|15|-|TRBV5-4|TRBD1
CASSQQGANYNEQFF
TGTGCCAGCAGCCAACAGGGGGCAAATTACAATGAGCAGTTCTTC
>TRBJ1-1|15|many|TRBV18|-
CASSPSVGANTEAFF
TGTGCCAGCTCACCGTCTGTAGGGGCGAACACTGAAGCTTTCTTT
>TRBJ1-4|16|-|TRBV19|TRBD1
CASNDRQGPTNEKLFF
TGTGCCAGTAACGATCGACAGGGACCCACTAATGAAAAACTGTTTTTT
>TRBJ2-2|18|-|TRBV3-1/TRBV3-2|-
CASSHSSFGGPNTGELFF
TGTGCCAGCAGTCACTCATCATTTGGGGGCCCGAACACCGGGGAGCTGTTTTTT
>TRBJ2-1|18|once|TRBV15|TRBD2
CATSRPSRTSGGFNEQFF
TGTGCCACCAGCAGACCCTCGCGGACTAGCGGGGGGTTCAATGAGCAGTTCTTC
>TRBJ2-3|16|-|TRBV9|-
CASSVGGSPSTDTQYF
TGTGCCAGCAGCGTAGGAGGCAGTCCTAGCACAGATACGCAGTATTTT
>TRBJ2-7|13|-|TRBV6-5|-
CASSYLAGYEQYF
TGTGCCAGCAGTTACCTTGCGGGTTACGAGCAGTACTTC
>TRBJ1-1|14|-|TRBV6-2/TRBV6-3|-
CASSYSIYNSEAFF
TGTGCCAGCAGTTACTCGATTTATAACAGTGAAGCTTTCTTT
>TRBJ1-6|15|-|TRBV13|TRBD1
CASSRQGIAASPLHF
TGTGCCAGCAGCCGACAGGGGATTGCAGCTTCACCCCTCCACTTT
>TRBJ1-2|14|-|TRBV27|TRBD1
CASRELQGALGYTF
TGTGCCAGCAGGGAACTACAGGGGGCCTTGGGCTACACCTTC
>TRBJ2-7|17|-|TRBV7-6|TRBD2
CASSFRTGGLSVDEQYF
TGTGCCAGCAGCTTCCGTACGGGGGGGCTGAGTGTTGACGAGCAGTACTTC
>TRBJ2-1|15|-|TRBV10-3|TRBD2
CAIREELAGYNEQFF
TGTGCCATCAGGGAAGAACTAGCGGGTTACAATGAGCAGTTCTTC
>TRBJ2-1|16|-|TRBV7-3|TRBD2
CASSARSGGGYNEQFF
TGTGCCAGCAGCGCCCGGAGCGGGGGCGGCTACAATGAGCAGTTCTTC
>TRBJ2-1|17|once|TRBV5-1|TRBD2
CASSYQLSSGGAHEQFF
TGCGCCAGCAGCTACCAACTTTCTAGCGGGGGGGCCCATGAGCAGTTCTTC
>TRBJ1-2|15|-|TRBV27|-
CASSPDGARNYGYTF
TGTGCCAGCAGTCCTGACGGCGCCAGGAACTATGGCTACACCTTC
>TRBJ2-3|15|-|TRBV5-1|TRBD2
CASSLDGGAQDTQYF
TGCGCCAGCAGCTTGGACGGGGGGGCCCAAGATACGCAGTATTTT
>TRBJ1-1|14|-|TRBV9|-
CASSTGGGNTEAFF
TGTGCCAGCAGCACCGGGGGGGGAAACACTGAAGCTTTCTTT
>TRBJ2-2|17|-|TRBV9|TRBD2
CASSVFSGGSNTGELFF
TGTGCCAGCAGCGTATTTAGCGGGGGCTCTAACACCGGGGAGCTGTTTTTT
>TRBJ1-2|14|-|TRBV5-6|TRBD1
CASSSRDRGLHDTF
TGTGCCAGCAGCTCCCGGGACAGGGGCCTCCATGACACCTTC
>TRBJ1-2|16|-|TRBV7-2|TRBD1
CASSLEGAVQNYGYTF
TGTGCCAGCAGCTTAGAGGGGGCAGTCCAAAACTATGGCTACACCTTC
>TRBJ1-3|16|-|TRBV6-6|TRBD1
CASSPPTGGRGNTIYF
TGTGCCAGCAGTCCCCCCACAGGGGGAAGGGGAAACACCATATATTTT
>TRBJ2-7|15|-|TRBV9|-
CASSVEGTKGDEQYF
TGTGCCAGCAGCGTAGAAGGGACAAAAGGGGACGAGCAGTACTTC
>TRBJ2-1|17|few|TRBV19|TRBD2
CASRKGLAGAPYNEQFF
TGTGCCAGCCGGAAAGGACTAGCGGGGGCCCCCTACAATGAGCAGTTCTTC
>TRBJ1-4|15|-|TRBV6-1|TRBD1
CASSEGTAGIEKLFF
TGTGCCAGCAGCGAAGGGACAGCCGGGATTGAAAAACTGTTTTTT
>TRBJ1-6|13|-|TRBV6-5|-
CASSYRQSSPLHF
TGTGCCAGCAGTTACCGACAGAGTTCACCCCTCCACTTT
>TRBJ1-4|14|-|TRBV18|-
CASSPPGLNEKLFF
TGTGCCAGCTCACCACCGGGACTGAATGAAAAACTGTTTTTT
>TRBJ2-5|16|-|TRBV7-9|-
CASSPDRIQAEETQYF
TGTGCCAGCAGCCCCGACAGGATACAAGCGGAAGAGACCCAGTACTTC
>TRBJ2-4|17|-|TRBV3-1/TRBV3-2|TRBD1
CASRQTGTGSAKNIQYF
TGTGCCAGCAGGCAAACCGGGACAGGGTCAGCCAAAAACATTCAGTACTTC
>TRBJ1-1|15|-|TRBV4-3|TRBD1
CASSQAGTANTEAFF
TGCGCCAGCAGCCAAGCCGGGACAGCGAACACTGAAGCTTTCTTT
>TRBJ2-6|14|-|TRBV5-1|-
CASKQTAGANVLTF
TGCGCCAGCAAACAGACAGCTGGGGCCAACGTCCTGACTTTC
>TRBJ2-5|13|-|TRBV4-2|-
CASSPRGKETQYF
TGTGCCAGCAGCCCCCGGGGGAAAGAGACCCAGTACTTC
>TRBJ1-2|13|-|TRBV12-3/TRBV12-4|TRBD1
CASRAGTGHGYTF
TGTGCCAGCAGAGCCGGGACAGGGCATGGCTACACCTTC
>TRBJ1-2|13|-|TRBV20-1|-
CSASNSRNYGYTF
TGCAGTGCTAGTAACTCTCGGAACTATGGCTACACCTTC
>TRBJ1-1|13|-|TRBV7-2|-
CATGGYKNTEAFF
TGTGCCACCGGTGGTTATAAGAACACTGAAGCTTTCTTT
>TRBJ1-1|14|-|TRBV5-1|-
CASSREQGNTEAFF
TGCGCCAGCAGCCGTGAGCAGGGGAACACTGAAGCTTTCTTT
>TRBJ2-7|14|-|TRBV6-1|TRBD1
CASSDQGAGYEQYF
TGTGCCAGCAGTGACCAGGGGGCAGGGTACGAGCAGTACTTC
>TRBJ2-7|13|-|TRBV19|TRBD2
CASSSERGNEQYF
TGTGCCAGTAGTTCCGAGCGGGGGAACGAGCAGTACTTC
>TRBJ1-1|16|-|TRBV11-2|-
CAIARGVRRANTEAFF
TGTGCCATCGCCCGGGGGGTTAGGAGGGCAAACACTGAAGCTTTCTTT
>TRBJ2-7|17|-|TRBV4-2|-
CASSQILAGPRAYEQYF
TGTGCCAGCAGCCAAATCCTTGCGGGACCCCGCGCCTACGAGCAGTACTTC
>TRBJ2-7|19|-|TRBV27|TRBD1
CASSLLPPRTGAEAYEQYF
TGTGCCAGCAGTCTCCTACCGCCGCGGACAGGGGCCGAAGCCTACGAGCAGTACTTC
>TRBJ2-1|16|-|TRBV7-9|TRBD2
CASSAYSGVSYNEQFF
TGTGCCAGCAGCGCGTATAGCGGGGTCTCCTACAATGAGCAGTTCTTC
>TRBJ1-5|19|-|TRBV7-9|-
CASSLVKGMSGAGDQPQHF
TGTGCCAGCAGCTTAGTAAAGGGAATGAGCGGGGCAGGCGATCAGCCCCAGCATTTT
>TRBJ2-1|18|-|TRBV3-1/TRBV3-2|-
CASSQDRTGTRSYNEQFF
TGTGCCAGCAGCCAAGACCGCACAGGGACCCGCTCCTACAATGAGCAGTTCTTC